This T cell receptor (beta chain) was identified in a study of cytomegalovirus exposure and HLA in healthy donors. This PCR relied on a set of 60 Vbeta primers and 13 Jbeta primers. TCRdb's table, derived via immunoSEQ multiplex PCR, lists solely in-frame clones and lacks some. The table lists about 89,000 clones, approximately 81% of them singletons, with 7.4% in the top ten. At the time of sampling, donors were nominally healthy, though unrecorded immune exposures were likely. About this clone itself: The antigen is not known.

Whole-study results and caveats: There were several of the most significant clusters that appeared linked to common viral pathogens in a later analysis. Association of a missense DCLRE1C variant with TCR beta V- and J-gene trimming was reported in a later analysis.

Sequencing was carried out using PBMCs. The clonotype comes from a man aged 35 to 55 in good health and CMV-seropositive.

CDR3 nucleotide sequence: TGTGCCATCAGTGAGCCCCCAGGGGGGCAAGCTTTCTTT. Amino acids: CAISEPPGGQAFF. This sequence joins TRBV10-3 and TRBJ1-1, with 7 bases fitting TRBD1. The junction had 6 bases not matched to a gene; V was cut back by 2 bases and J by 9 bases. The CDR3 sequence is 13 residues long. CDR1 is ENHRY, CDR2 SYGVKD, per germline.